The 9 T cell receptor beta chains in this list originate from one sample, sequenced in a study of blood T cell repertoires in COVID-19. Libraries were prepared by immunoSEQ multiplex PCR; TCRdb keeps only in-frame clonotypes and omits some of them. Of over 75,000 clones listed, around 78% are singletons. What was sequenced was peripheral blood. The receptors come from a human donor in a cohort sampled during active COVID-19.

The chain couples TRBV13 to TRBJ1-2; 7 positions match TRBD1. Germline CDR1 and CDR2: PRHDT and FYEKMQ (reference sequence). V gave up 8 bases and J gave up 6 bases; unmatched junction bases: 18. This CDR3 comprises 16 residues. CDR3 sequence (DNA): TGTGCCAGCTATACCTCCCGCAGGGGGTCGACGGATGGCTACACCTTC. Its protein is CASYTSRRGSTDGYTF.

This rearrangement joins TRBV29-1 to TRBJ2-1; TRBD2 agrees at 12 bases. V shed 7 bases and J 6 bases; nucleotides not matched to a gene: 4. Germline-derived CDR1 and CDR2 are SQVTM and ANQGSEA. CDR3 length: 13 residues. CDR3 sequence (DNA): TGCAGCGGGTGGACTAGCGGGGTCAATGAGCAGTTCTTC. Translated: CSGWTSGVNEQFF.

This clone was observed a few times. V is TRBV21-1 and J is TRBJ2-3; whether TRBD2, the table's D call, matches the DNA was not checked. TRBV21-1 is assigned pseudogene status. The CDR3 length is 17 residues. The CDR3 protein is CASSKEASGVNTDTQYF. CDR3 coding DNA: TGTGCCAGCAGCAAAGAGGCTAGCGGGGTGAACACAGATACGCAGTATTTT.

The chain combines TRBV3-1 (or the pseudogene TRBV3-2) with TRBJ1-5; D gene unclear. CDR1 LGHDT and CDR2 YNNKEL come from the germline V gene (reference sequence). The CDR3 spans 13 residues. V lost 2 bases, J lost 4 bases, and 6 bases lay in between. This chain's CDR3 is CASSQLENQPQHF. The DNA of the CDR3 is TGTGCCAGCAGCCAACTTGAGAATCAGCCCCAGCATTTT.

This clone was counted between two and nine times. The chain combines TRBV4-1 with TRBJ2-2; 8 bases are shared with TRBD1. The CDR3 totals 15 residues. Germline assignment: CDR1 MGHRA and CDR2 YSYEKL. After removal of 4 bases from V and 7 bases from J, the junction contained 8 bases not matched to a gene. The CDR3 here is CASSRATGVGGELFF. The CDR3 DNA reads as TGCGCCAGCAGCCGCGCGACAGGGGTGGGCGGGGAGCTGTTTTTT.

This clone came up once. The rearrangement joins TRBV11-1 to TRBJ2-1; 7 nucleotides line up with TRBD2. Germline assignment: CDR1 SGHAT and CDR2 FQDESV (reference sequence). The junction had 6 bases not matched to a gene; V was cut back by 1 base and J by 9 bases. This CDR3 comprises 14 residues. CDR3 region: CASSLVAGLTEQFF. The CDR3 DNA sequence: TGTGCCAGCAGCTTAGTAGCGGGCCTCACTGAGCAGTTCTTC.

This clone was seen a single time. This chain connects TRBV29-1 to TRBJ2-5, with TRBD2 matching over 15 bases. The ends lost 3 bases at V and 4 bases at J; junction bases unmatched: 6. This CDR3 is built from 16 residues. Germline values: CDR1 SQVTM, CDR2 ANQGSEA. CDR3 sequence (DNA): TGCAGCGTTGAGCCGGAGGGACTAGCGGGAGGAGAGACCCAGTACTTC. Protein product: CSVEPEGLAGGETQYF.

V is TRBV6-5 and J is TRBJ1-6; 8 bases align to TRBD1. Losses at the gene ends were 2 bases for V and 7 bases for J; bases not matched to a gene: 4. CDR1 and CDR2 (germline): MNHEY, SVGAGI. There are 15 residues in the CDR3. The CDR3 sequence: CASSYRWDRNSPLHF. CDR3 coding DNA: TGTGCCAGCAGTTACCGCTGGGACAGGAATTCACCCCTCCACTTT.

The chain joins TRBV10-3 to TRBJ2-7; D perhaps matches TRBD2 (6 bases). This CDR3 is built from 15 residues. The V and J ends lost 0 bases and 2 bases respectively, with 11 bases between them. Germline V lookup: CDR1 ENHRY, CDR2 SYGVKD. DNA for the CDR3: TGTGCCATCAGTGAGTCGCCGGGAGCGGCCTACGAGCAGTACGTC. Translated, it gives CAISESPGAAYEQYV.